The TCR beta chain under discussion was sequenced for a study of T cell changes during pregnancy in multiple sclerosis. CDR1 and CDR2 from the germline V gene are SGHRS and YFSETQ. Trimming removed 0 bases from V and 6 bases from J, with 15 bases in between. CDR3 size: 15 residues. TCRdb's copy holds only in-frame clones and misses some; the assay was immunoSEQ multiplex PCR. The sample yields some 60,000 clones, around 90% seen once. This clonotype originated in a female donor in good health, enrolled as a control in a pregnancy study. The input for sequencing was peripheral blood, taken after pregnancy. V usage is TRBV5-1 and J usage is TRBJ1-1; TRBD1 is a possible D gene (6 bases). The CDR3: CASSLAVTGKAEAFF. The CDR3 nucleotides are TGCGCCAGCAGCTTGGCCGTCACAGGGAAGGCTGAAGCTTTCTTT. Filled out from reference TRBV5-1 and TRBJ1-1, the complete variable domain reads KAGVTQTPRYLIKTRGQQVTLSCSPISGHRSVSWYQQTPGQGLQFLFEYFSETQRNKGNFPGRFSGRQFSNSRSEMNVSTLELGDSALYLCASSLAVTGKAEAFFGQGTRLTVV.